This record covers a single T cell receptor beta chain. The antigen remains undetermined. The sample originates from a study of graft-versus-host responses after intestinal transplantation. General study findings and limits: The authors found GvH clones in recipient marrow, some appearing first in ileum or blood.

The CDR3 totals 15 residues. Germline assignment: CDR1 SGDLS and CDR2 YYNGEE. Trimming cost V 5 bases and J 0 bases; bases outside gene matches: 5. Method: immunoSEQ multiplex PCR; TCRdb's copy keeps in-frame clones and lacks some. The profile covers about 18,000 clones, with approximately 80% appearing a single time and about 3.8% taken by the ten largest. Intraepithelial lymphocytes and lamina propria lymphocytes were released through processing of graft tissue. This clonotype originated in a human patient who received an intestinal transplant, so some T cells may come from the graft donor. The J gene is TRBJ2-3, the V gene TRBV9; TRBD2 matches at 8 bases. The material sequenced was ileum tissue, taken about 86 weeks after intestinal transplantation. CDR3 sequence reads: CASSELAASTDTQYF. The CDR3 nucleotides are TGTGCCAGCAGTGAACTAGCGGCTAGCACAGATACGCAGTATTTT.